One and the same sample provided the 29 T cell receptor beta chains below, sequenced in a study of cytomegalovirus exposure and HLA in healthy donors. 60 Vbeta and 13 Jbeta primers were used in PCR. The method was immunoSEQ multiplex PCR; TCRdb's version includes in-frame clones alone and lacks a portion of them. The sample shows 120,000 or so clones, over 70% of them seen only once. Sequenced sample: PBMCs. All receptors come from a woman aged 50 to 60 in good health and CMV-seronegative.

The chain links TRBV4-2 to TRBJ2-2; D unclear. Germline V gene sequence: CDR1 LGHNA, CDR2 YNFKEQ. Trimming stripped 4 bases from V and 4 bases from J, with 10 bases between. This CDR3 spans 14 amino acids. The CDR3 here is CASSLRLFTGELFF. In DNA form, the CDR3 reads TGTGCCAGCAGCCTACGACTCTTCACCGGGGAGCTGTTTTTT.

With regard to this clone: Other DNA sequences in the same sample also yield this CDR3. V and J are TRBV27 and TRBJ2-3; TRBD2 aligns across 7 bases. V dropped 6 bases and J dropped 3; count of bases not matched to a gene: 12. The CDR3 has 16 residues. Germline-derived CDR1 and CDR2 are MNHEY and SMNVEV (reference sequence). The CDR3 nucleotides are TGTGCCAGCAGGGCCGAGGACGGGGGAGGGACAGATACGCAGTATTTT. Translated: CASRAEDGGGTDTQYF.

The V gene is TRBV4-1, the J gene TRBJ1-5; maybe TRBD1 (5 bases). Trimming took off 4 bases at V and 6 bases at J, with 10 bases between the two ends. The CDR3 contains 13 residues. Looked up from germline, CDR1 is MGHRA and CDR2 is YSYEKL. The CDR3 DNA is TGCGCCAGCAGCCGAATCGGGGGTCAGCCCCAGCATTTT. This sequence encodes CASSRIGGQPQHF.

The chain recombines TRBV11-3 with TRBJ2-3, with 11 positions matching TRBD2. The CDR3 sequence is 15 residues long. Germline CDR1 reads SGHNT; CDR2 reads YENEEA. The junction had 4 bases not matched to a gene; V was cut back by 3 bases and J by 5 bases. CDR3 amino acids: CASSFSGTSGDTQYF. DNA for the CDR3: TGTGCCAGCAGCTTCTCCGGGACTAGCGGAGATACGCAGTATTTT. Full variable domain (rest looked up from reference TRBV11-3 and TRBJ2-3): EAGVVQSPRYKIIEKKQPVAFWCNPISGHNTLYWYLQNLGQGPELLIRYENEEAVDDSQLPKDRFSAERLKGVDSTLKIQPAELGDSAVYLCASSFSGTSGDTQYFGPGTRLTVL.

The chain uses TRBV28 and TRBJ1-1, with D possibly TRBD1 on 5 matching bases. This CDR3 is built from 14 residues. Trimming removed 2 bases from V and 1 base from J, with 8 bases in between. Germline V CDR1 and CDR2: MDHEN, SYDVKM. The CDR3 coding sequence is TGTGCCAGCAGTTTACGGCAGGGGAACACTGAAGCTTTCTTT. Protein product: CASSLRQGNTEAFF.

The chain employs TRBV19 and TRBJ2-7, with 9 bases lining up with TRBD1. V lost 3 bases and J lost 5; bases outside the gene matches: 5. The CDR3 spans 14 residues. Germline V lookup: CDR1 LNHDA, CDR2 SQIVND (reference sequence). Here the CDR3 reads CASSIRDRVDEQYF. The CDR3 DNA follows: TGTGCCAGTAGTATCCGGGACAGGGTGGACGAGCAGTACTTC.

This clone was counted a few times. The V call is TRBV29-1, the J call TRBJ1-4, with 10 positions matching TRBD1. CDR1 and CDR2 from the germline V gene are SQVTM and ANQGSEA. The CDR3 consists of 14 residues. Unmatched junction bases numbered 8, after V lost 6 bases and J lost 7 bases. Here the CDR3 DNA reads TGCAGCGTACTGAGGACAGGGGGAGGTGAAAAACTGTTTTTT. It is translated as CSVLRTGGGEKLFF.

The V call is TRBV6-1, the J call TRBJ2-2, with no clear D. The CDR3 is 14 amino acids. Germline assignment: CDR1 MNHNS and CDR2 SASEGT. V was cut by 2 bases and J by 1 base, with 5 bases left in between. The CDR3 loop reads CASSEIWNTGELFF. CDR3 bases: TGTGCCAGCAGTGAAATCTGGAACACCGGGGAGCTGTTTTTT.

The genes are TRBV6-6 and TRBJ1-2; possible D gene TRBD1, 6 bases. Germline V gene lookup returns CDR1 MNHNY and CDR2 SVGAGI (reference sequence). Trimming took 5 bases from V and 8 from J, leaving 6 bases between them. This CDR3 comprises 10 residues. CDR3 DNA sequence: TGTGCCAGCAGTCAGGGGGGCTACACCTTC. Its protein is CASSQGGYTF.

The chain carries TRBV10-3 and TRBJ2-3, with a possible D match to TRBD2 (5 bases). Germline CDR1 ENHRY, CDR2 SYGVKD. Trimming cost V 10 bases and J 2 bases, with 22 bases left between them. The CDR3 consists of 16 residues. DNA of the CDR3: TGTGCCACCCGAACTTCCCGGGAACTAAACACAGATACGCAGTATTTT. It yields the protein CATRTSRELNTDTQYF.

V is TRBV29-1 and J is TRBJ2-7, with D possibly being TRBD2 (6 bases). This CDR3 is built from 12 residues. CDR1 is SQVTM, CDR2 ANQGSEA, per germline. This CDR3 is CSATWRAGEQYF. In DNA form, the CDR3 reads TGCAGTGCGACCTGGAGAGCGGGCGAGCAGTACTTC.

The sample holds one count of this clone. V usage is TRBV4-2 and J usage is TRBJ2-3, with 10 bases matching TRBD2. CDR3 length: 17 amino acids. The germline V gene has CDR1 LGHNA and CDR2 YNFKEQ. Trimming at V came to 4 bases and at J to 2 bases, leaving 9 bases not matched to a gene. The CDR3: CASSPNLAGVNTDTQYF. CDR3 nucleotides: TGTGCCAGCAGCCCAAATCTAGCGGGAGTGAACACAGATACGCAGTATTTT.

This chain joins TRBV6-5 and TRBJ1-5; D remains unclear. V gave up 3 bases and J gave up 5 bases, with 8 bases separating them. The germline gives CDR1 MNHEY, CDR2 SVGAGI. The CDR3 totals 13 residues. The CDR3 is CASSYGRDQPQHF. The CDR3 region has the DNA TGTGCCAGCAGTTATGGGAGGGATCAGCCCCAGCATTTT.

This sequence joins TRBV28 and TRBJ1-1, with 8 positions matching TRBD1. CDR3 length: 14 amino acids. The germline CDR1 and CDR2 sequences are MDHEN and SYDVKM. The J segment lost 1 base and the V segment lost 8 bases, leaving 6 bases of the junction unmatched. CDR3 bases: TGTGCCAGCTTTCAGGGGGCGAGGAACACTGAAGCTTTCTTT. Residues: CASFQGARNTEAFF.

About this clone itself: The same CDR3 is also encoded by other DNA sequences in this sample. V gene TRBV5-5 combines with J gene TRBJ2-1; D unclear. V lost 0 bases, J lost 0 bases, and 7 bases lay in between. This CDR3 region has 15 residues. Germline V gene sequence: CDR1 SGHKS, CDR2 YYEKEE (reference sequence). The CDR3 nucleotides read TGTGCCAGCAGCTTGGACTATCGCTCCTACAATGAGCAGTTCTTC. Amino acids: CASSLDYRSYNEQFF.

The chain uses TRBV7-8 and TRBJ2-5; 9 bases agree with TRBD1. V lost 4 bases, J lost 4 bases, and 10 bases stayed unmatched. The CDR3 sequence is 16 residues long. Germline V CDR1 and CDR2: SGHVS, FQNEAQ. The CDR3 nucleotides read TGTGCCAGCAGCTACAAAAGGGACAGGGATCGAGAGACCCAGTACTTC. It yields the protein CASSYKRDRDRETQYF.

The gene calls are TRBV6-5 and TRBJ1-3; unclear D gene. Per the germline V gene, CDR1 is MNHEY and CDR2 is SVGAGI. Trimming shortened V by 6 bases and J by 7 bases, and 10 bases separated the two germline ends. The CDR3 sequence is 12 residues long. The CDR3: CASRPDGNTIYF. The CDR3 DNA sequence: TGTGCCAGCAGACCAGACGGGAACACCATATATTTT.

In the case of this clone: A junction boundary mismatches the germline segment, possibly from a read error. The rearrangement joins TRBV7-9 to TRBJ2-7; TRBD2 is a possible D gene (6 bases). Germline lookup yields CDR1 SEHNR and CDR2 FQNEAQ (reference sequence). The CDR3 is 15 residues long. CDR3 nucleotides: TGTTCCAGCAGCAATCCGGGACTTCTCTCCTACGAGCAGTACTTC. Translation gives CSSSNPGLLSYEQYF.

This clone was detected only a few times. This may come from a read error, since a much larger clone is one base off. The chain joins TRBV28 to TRBJ2-7, with D hard to call. Per the germline V gene, CDR1 is MDHEN and CDR2 is SYDVKM. The CDR3 spans 14 residues. V dropped 6 bases and J dropped 2 bases, with 14 bases sitting between them. The CDR3 protein is CASSLGSDTYEQYF. CDR3 DNA sequence: TGTGCCAGCAGCTTAGGTTCAGACACCTACGAGCAGTACTTC.

This clone came up once. This chain links TRBV28 with TRBJ1-4; perhaps TRBD1 as D (6 bases). V was pared by 6 bases and J by 0 bases, with 11 bases between. The germline CDR1 and CDR2 sequences are MDHEN and SYDVKM. The CDR3 has 15 amino acids. The DNA of the CDR3 is TGTGCCAGCAGCCAGACAGGACCAACTAATGAAAAACTGTTTTTT. Its translation is CASSQTGPTNEKLFF.

The chain has TRBV7-9 and TRBJ2-1; TRBD2 matches 7 bases. The V and J ends lost 5 bases and 7 bases, in that order; junction bases with no gene match: 14. The germline gives CDR1 SEHNR, CDR2 FQNEAQ (reference sequence). The CDR3 spans 16 residues. The CDR3 reads CASSSFYGRRVNEQFF. The CDR3 region has the DNA TGTGCCAGCAGCAGCTTTTACGGGAGGAGAGTAAATGAGCAGTTCTTC.

This sequence joins TRBV28 and TRBJ2-5; 7 positions agree with TRBD2. The tail of the sequence fits TRBJ2-7 better, so the J call may be wrong. This CDR3 has 15 amino acids. The V gene's germline CDR1 is MDHEN and CDR2 SYDVKM. The CDR3, as DNA: TGTGCCAGCAGTTTATCAGCGGGATCGACCTACGAGCAGTACTTC. Amino acids: CASSLSAGSTYEQYF.

The chain combines TRBV11-2 with TRBJ2-3; 7 nucleotides match TRBD1. Germline assignment: CDR1 SGHAT and CDR2 FQNNGV. The CDR3 consists of 15 residues. With 5 bases clipped from V and 4 bases from J, the junction kept 9 bases outside the gene matches. The CDR3, as DNA: TGTGCCAGCAGCCCGACAGGGTCAACGGCAGATACGCAGTATTTT. Its protein is CASSPTGSTADTQYF. Combining the CDR3 with reference TRBV11-2 and TRBJ2-3 gives the whole variable domain EAGVAQSPRYKIIEKRQSVAFWCNPISGHATLYWYQQILGQGPKLLIQFQNNGVVDDSQLPKDRFSAERLKGVDSTLKIQPAKLEDSAVYLCASSPTGSTADTQYFGPGTRLTVL.

This sequence joins TRBV5-1 and TRBJ2-7; a possible D gene is TRBD2 (6 bases). V dropped 4 bases and J dropped 0 bases, with 20 bases sitting between them. CDR1 and CDR2 from the germline V gene are SGHRS and YFSETQ. CDR3 length: 17 amino acids. CDR3 coding DNA: TGCGCCAGCAGCCTATCTGGCAGTCGGGGGAGCTCCTACGAGCAGTACTTC. This codes for CASSLSGSRGSSYEQYF.

This clone was seen a few times. The rearrangement joins TRBV19 to TRBJ2-1, with a weak D call TRBD1 (5 bases). CDR3 length equals 15 residues. V lost 4 bases and J lost 4, with 14 bases in between. Germline lookup yields CDR1 LNHDA and CDR2 SQIVND (reference sequence). The chain's CDR3 is CASSTPGQDYNEQFF. The CDR3 region has the DNA TGTGCCAGTAGTACCCCAGGGCAGGATTACAATGAGCAGTTCTTC.

This clone turned up a few times. The rearrangement uses TRBV2 and TRBJ2-5; TRBD1 agrees at 7 bases. This CDR3 region has 13 residues. CDR1 SNHLY and CDR2 FYNNEI come from the germline V gene. V dropped 4 bases and J dropped 6; count of bases not matched to a gene: 5. The CDR3 DNA reads TGTGCCAGCAGTGGACAGGGATTGCAGACCCAGTACTTC. Protein product: CASSGQGLQTQYF.

The chain combines TRBV28 with TRBJ1-2, with TRBD1 as a possible D gene (6 bases). The CDR3 is 13 amino acids. V lost 6 bases and J lost 12, with 20 bases in between. Germline V gene data show CDR1 as MDHEN and CDR2 as SYDVKM. CDR3 residues: CASRAQGPQLNTF. In nucleotides, the CDR3 is TGTGCCAGCAGGGCCCAGGGGCCTCAACTCAACACCTTC.

The chain combines TRBV7-8 with TRBJ1-1, with 7 bases that match TRBD1. CDR3 length: 15 amino acids. Germline CDR1 is SGHVS and CDR2 is FQNEAQ. Trimming cost V 2 bases and J 7 bases; bases outside gene matches: 10. CDR3 DNA: TGTGCCAGCAGCTTATCTATTAGGGGGCTTGTTGAAGCTTTCTTT. Its translation: CASSLSIRGLVEAFF.

V gene TRBV19 combines with J gene TRBJ2-1; 14 bases line up with TRBD2. Per the germline V gene, CDR1 is LNHDA and CDR2 is SQIVND (reference sequence). With V trimmed by 1 base and J by 8 bases, 10 bases remained unmatched. The CDR3 contains 18 residues. The CDR3 here is CASSIGGLAGGPFHEQFF. In nucleotides, the CDR3 is TGTGCCAGTAGTATAGGCGGACTAGCGGGAGGCCCCTTCCATGAGCAGTTCTTC.